This record concerns one T cell receptor (beta chain) sequence. Germline CDR1 and CDR2: MNHNS and SASEGT. V lost 8 bases, J lost 1 base, and 11 bases lay in between. This CDR3 has 13 amino acids. Using immunoSEQ multiplex PCR, the repertoire was profiled, and TCRdb retains in-frame clones only, with some absent. Of more than 55,000 clones in the sample, around nine tenths were seen once. The sample is drawn from a study of OX40 agonist ivuxolimab in advanced cancers. This sample comprised CD4+ or CD8+ T cells sorted from blood, obtained in a trial of the OX40 agonist ivuxolimab. The chain recombines TRBV6-1 with TRBJ1-1, with unresolved D. This sequence was found in an adult with an advanced solid tumor such as melanoma, head and neck, liver or kidney cancer. The CDR3 is CASRLDGNTEAFF. CDR3 bases: TGTGCCAGCCGTCTGGACGGGAACACTGAAGCTTTCTTT.